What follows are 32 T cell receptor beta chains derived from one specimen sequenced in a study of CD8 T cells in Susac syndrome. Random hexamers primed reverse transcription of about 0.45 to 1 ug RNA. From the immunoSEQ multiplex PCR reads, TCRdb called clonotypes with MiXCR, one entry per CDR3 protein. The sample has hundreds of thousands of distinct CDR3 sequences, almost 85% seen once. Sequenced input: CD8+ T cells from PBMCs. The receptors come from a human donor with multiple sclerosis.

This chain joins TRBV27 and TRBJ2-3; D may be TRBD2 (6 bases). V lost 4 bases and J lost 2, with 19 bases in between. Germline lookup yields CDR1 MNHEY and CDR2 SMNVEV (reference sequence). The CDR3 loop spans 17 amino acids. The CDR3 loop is CASSSPAGNYHTDTQYF. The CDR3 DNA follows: TGTGCCAGCAGTTCTCCCGCGGGAAACTACCACACAGATACGCAGTATTTT.

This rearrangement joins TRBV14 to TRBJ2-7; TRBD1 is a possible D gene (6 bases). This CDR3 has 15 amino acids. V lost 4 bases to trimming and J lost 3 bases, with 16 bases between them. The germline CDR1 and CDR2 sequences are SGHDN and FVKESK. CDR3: CASSRTGTFNYEQYF. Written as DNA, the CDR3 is TGTGCCAGCAGCCGCACCGGGACATTCAACTACGAGCAGTACTTC.

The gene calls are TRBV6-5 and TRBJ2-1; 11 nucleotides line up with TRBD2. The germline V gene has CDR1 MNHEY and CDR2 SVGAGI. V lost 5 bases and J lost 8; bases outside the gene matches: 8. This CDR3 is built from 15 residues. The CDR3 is CASSQIGTSGDEQFF. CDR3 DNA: TGTGCCAGCAGTCAAATAGGGACTAGCGGAGATGAGCAGTTCTTC.

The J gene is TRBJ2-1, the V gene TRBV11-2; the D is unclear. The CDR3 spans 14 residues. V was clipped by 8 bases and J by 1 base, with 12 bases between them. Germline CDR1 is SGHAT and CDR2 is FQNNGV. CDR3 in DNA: TGTGCCAGCCGAACTGGGGATTCCTACAATGAGCAGTTCTTC. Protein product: CASRTGDSYNEQFF.

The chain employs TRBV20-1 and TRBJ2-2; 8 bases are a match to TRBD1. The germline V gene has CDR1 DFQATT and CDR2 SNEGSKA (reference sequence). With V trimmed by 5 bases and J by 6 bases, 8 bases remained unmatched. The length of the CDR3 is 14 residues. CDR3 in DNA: TGCAGTGCTGCGTCCGGGACAGGATCCGGGGAGCTGTTTTTT. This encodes CSAASGTGSGELFF.

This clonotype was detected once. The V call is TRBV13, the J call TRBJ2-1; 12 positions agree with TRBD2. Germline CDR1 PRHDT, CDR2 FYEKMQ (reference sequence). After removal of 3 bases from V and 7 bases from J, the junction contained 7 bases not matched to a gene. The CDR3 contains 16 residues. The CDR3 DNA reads TGTGCCAGCAGCTTCCCGGGACTAGCGGGTGGGAATGAGCAGTTCTTC. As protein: CASSFPGLAGGNEQFF. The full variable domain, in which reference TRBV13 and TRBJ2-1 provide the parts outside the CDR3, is AAGVIQSPRHLIKEKRETATLKCYPIPRHDTVYWYQQGPGQDPQFLISFYEKMQSDKGSIPDRFSAQQFSDYHSELNMSSLELGDSALYFCASSFPGLAGGNEQFFGPGTRLTVL.

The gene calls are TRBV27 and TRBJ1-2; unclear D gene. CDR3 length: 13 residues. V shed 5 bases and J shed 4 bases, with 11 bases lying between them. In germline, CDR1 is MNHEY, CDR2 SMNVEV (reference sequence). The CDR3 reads CASSPGSPYGYTF. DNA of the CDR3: TGTGCCAGCAGTCCTGGGTCACCCTATGGCTACACCTTC.

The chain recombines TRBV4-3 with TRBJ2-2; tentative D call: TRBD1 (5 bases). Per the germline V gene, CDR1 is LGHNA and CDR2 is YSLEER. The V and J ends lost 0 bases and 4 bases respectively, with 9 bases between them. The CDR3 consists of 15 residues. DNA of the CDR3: TGCGCCAGCAGCCAAGAGGGTACAGGCACCGGGGAGCTGTTTTTT. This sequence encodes CASSQEGTGTGELFF.

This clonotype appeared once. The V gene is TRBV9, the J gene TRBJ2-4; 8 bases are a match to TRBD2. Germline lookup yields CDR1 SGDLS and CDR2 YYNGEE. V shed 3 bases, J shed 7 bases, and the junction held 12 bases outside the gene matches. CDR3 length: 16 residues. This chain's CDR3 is CASSASPREGRNIQYF. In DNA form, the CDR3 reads TGTGCCAGCAGCGCCTCCCCACGGGAGGGCCGGAACATTCAGTACTTC.

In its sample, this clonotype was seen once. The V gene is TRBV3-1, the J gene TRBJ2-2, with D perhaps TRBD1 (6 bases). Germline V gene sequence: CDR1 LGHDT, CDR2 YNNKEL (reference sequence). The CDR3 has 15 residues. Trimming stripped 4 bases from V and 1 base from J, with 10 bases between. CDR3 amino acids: CASSPSGQNTGELFF. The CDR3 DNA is TGTGCCAGCAGCCCGTCGGGACAGAACACCGGGGAGCTGTTTTTT.

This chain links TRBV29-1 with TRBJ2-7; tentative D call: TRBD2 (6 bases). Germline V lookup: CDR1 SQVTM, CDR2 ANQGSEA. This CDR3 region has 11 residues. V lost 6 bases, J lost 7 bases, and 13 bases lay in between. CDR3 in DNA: TGCAGCGTGCGGGAATTCTGGGAGCAGTACTTC. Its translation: CSVREFWEQYF.

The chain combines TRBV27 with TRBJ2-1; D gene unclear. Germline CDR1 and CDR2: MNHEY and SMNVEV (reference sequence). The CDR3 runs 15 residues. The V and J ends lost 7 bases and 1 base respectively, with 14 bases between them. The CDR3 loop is CASTPHSSSYNEQFF. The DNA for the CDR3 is TGTGCCAGCACCCCCCACAGCTCGTCCTACAATGAGCAGTTCTTC.

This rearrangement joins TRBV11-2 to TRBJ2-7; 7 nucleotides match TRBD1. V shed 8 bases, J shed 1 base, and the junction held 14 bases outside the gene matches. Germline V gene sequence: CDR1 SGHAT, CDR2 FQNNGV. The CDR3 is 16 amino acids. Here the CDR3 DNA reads TGTGCCAGCCTCTTACAGGGGACCACGACATCCTACGAGCAGTACTTC. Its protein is CASLLQGTTTSYEQYF.

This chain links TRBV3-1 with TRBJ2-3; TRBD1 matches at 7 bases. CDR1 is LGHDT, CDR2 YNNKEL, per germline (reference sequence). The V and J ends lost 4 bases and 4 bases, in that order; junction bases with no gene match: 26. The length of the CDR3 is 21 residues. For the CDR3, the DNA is TGTGCCAGCAGCCCGAAACGCGCTTCACAGGGGTCGGTCCGATACGCAGATACGCAGTATTTT. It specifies CASSPKRASQGSVRYADTQYF.

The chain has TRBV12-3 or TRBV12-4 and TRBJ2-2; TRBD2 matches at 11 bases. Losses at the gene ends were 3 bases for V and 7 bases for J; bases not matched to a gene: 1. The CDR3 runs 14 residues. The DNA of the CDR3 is TGTGCCAGCAGTTTTGGGACTAGCGGCGGGGAGCTGTTTTTT. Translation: CASSFGTSGGELFF.

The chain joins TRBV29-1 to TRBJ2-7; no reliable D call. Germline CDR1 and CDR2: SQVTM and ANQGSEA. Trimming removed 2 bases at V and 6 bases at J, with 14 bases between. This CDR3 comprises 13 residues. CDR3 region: CSVETSSLGEQYF. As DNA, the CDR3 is TGCAGCGTTGAAACATCTTCTCTGGGCGAGCAGTACTTC.

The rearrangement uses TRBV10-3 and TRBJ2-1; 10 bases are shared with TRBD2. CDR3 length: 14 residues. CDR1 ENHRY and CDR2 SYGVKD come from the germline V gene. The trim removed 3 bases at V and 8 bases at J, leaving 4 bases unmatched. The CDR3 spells CAISETSGMDEQFF. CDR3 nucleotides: TGTGCCATCAGTGAAACTAGCGGGATGGATGAGCAGTTCTTC.

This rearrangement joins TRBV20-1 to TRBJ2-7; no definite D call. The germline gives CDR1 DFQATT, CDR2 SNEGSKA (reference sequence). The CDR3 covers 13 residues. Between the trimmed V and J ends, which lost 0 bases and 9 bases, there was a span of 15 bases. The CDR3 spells CSARDPLSPAQYF. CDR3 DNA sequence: TGCAGTGCTAGAGATCCCCTTTCCCCAGCGCAGTACTTC.

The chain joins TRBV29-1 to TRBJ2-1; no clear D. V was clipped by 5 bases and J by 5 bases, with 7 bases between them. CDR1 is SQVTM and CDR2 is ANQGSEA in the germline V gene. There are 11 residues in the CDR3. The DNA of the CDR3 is TGCAGCGTTCCCCCCAACAATGAGCAGTTCTTC. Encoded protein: CSVPPNNEQFF.

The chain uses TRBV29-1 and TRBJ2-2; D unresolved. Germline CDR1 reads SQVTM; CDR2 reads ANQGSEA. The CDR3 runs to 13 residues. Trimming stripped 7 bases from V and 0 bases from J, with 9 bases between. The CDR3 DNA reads TGCAGCGGCGCCGGAACGAACACCGGGGAGCTGTTTTTT. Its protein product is CSGAGTNTGELFF.

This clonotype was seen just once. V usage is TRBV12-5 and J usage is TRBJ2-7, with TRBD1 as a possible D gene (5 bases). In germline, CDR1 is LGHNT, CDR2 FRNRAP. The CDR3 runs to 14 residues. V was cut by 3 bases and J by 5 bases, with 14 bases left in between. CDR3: CASGLGAGSHEQYF. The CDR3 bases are TGTGCTAGTGGTTTAGGGGCAGGGTCCCACGAGCAGTACTTC.

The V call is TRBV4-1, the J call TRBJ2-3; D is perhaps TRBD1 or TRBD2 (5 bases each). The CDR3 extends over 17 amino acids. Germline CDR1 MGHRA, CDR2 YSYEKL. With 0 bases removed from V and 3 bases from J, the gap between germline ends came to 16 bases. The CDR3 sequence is CASSQETRGGLTDTQYF. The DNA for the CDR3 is TGCGCCAGCAGCCAAGAGACCCGGGGCGGGCTAACAGATACGCAGTATTTT.

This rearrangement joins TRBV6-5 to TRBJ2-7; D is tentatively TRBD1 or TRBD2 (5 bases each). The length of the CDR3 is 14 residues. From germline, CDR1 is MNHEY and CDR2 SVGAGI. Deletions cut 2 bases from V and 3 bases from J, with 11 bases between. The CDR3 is CASSYGQGDYEQYF. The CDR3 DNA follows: TGTGCCAGCAGTTACGGGCAGGGAGACTACGAGCAGTACTTC.

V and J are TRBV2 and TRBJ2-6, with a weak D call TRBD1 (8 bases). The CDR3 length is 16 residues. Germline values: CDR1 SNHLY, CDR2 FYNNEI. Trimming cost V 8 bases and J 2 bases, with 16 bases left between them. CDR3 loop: CASHTGGAAGANVLTF. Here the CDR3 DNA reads TGTGCCAGCCATACAGGGGGGGCGGCTGGGGCCAACGTCCTGACTTTC. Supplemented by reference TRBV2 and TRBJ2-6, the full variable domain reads EPEVTQTPSHQVTQMGQEVILRCVPISNHLYFYWYRQILGQKVEFLVSFYNNEISEKSEIFDDQFSVERPDGSNFTLKIRSTKLEDSAMYFCASHTGGAAGANVLTFGAGSRLTVL.

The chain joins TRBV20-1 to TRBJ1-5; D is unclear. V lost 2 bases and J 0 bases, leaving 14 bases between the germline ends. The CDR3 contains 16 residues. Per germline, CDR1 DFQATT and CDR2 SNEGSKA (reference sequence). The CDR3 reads CSARYGSWDSNQPQHF. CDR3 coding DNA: TGCAGTGCTAGATATGGCAGTTGGGATAGCAATCAGCCCCAGCATTTT.

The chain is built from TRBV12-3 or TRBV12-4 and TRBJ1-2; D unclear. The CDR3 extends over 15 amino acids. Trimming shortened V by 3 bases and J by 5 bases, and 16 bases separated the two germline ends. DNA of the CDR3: TGTGCCAGCAGTTTCTCAGTAACATTCGCTTATGGCTACACCTTC. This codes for CASSFSVTFAYGYTF.

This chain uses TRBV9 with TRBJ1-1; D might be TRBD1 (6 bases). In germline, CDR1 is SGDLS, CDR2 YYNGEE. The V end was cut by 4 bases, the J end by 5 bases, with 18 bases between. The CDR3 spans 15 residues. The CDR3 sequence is CASSPLQGDRTEAFF. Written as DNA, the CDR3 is TGTGCCAGCAGCCCACTACAGGGCGATAGGACTGAAGCTTTCTTT. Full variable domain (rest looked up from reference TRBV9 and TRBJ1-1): DSGVTQTPKHLITATGQRVTLRCSPRSGDLSVYWYQQSLDQGLQFLIQYYNGEERAKGNILERFSAQQFPDLHSELNLSSLELGDSALYFCASSPLQGDRTEAFFGQGTRLTVV.

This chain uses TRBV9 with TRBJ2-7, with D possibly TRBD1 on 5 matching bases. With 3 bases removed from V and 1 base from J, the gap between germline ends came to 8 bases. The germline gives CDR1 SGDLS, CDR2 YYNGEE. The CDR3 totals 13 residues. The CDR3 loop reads CASSAGYSYEQYF. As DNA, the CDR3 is TGTGCCAGCAGCGCAGGGTATTCCTACGAGCAGTACTTC.

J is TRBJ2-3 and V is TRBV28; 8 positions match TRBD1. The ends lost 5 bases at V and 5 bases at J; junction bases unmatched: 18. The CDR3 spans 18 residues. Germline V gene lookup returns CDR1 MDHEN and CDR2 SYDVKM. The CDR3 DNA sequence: TGTGCCAGCAGTCCGAGGCCGGACAGGGTGGCTATAGGAGATACGCAGTATTTT. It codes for CASSPRPDRVAIGDTQYF. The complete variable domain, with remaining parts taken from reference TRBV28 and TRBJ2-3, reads DVKVTQSSRYLVKRTGEKVFLECVQDMDHENMFWYRQDPGLGLRLIYFSYDVKMKEKGDIPEGYSVSREKKERFSLILESASTNQTSMYLCASSPRPDRVAIGDTQYFGPGTRLTVL.

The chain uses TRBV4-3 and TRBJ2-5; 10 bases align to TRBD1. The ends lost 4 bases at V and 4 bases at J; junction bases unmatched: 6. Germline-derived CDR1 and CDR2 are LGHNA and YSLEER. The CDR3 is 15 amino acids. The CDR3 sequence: CASSPRQGARETQYF. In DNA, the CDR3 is TGCGCCAGCAGCCCCCGACAGGGGGCACGAGAGACCCAGTACTTC.

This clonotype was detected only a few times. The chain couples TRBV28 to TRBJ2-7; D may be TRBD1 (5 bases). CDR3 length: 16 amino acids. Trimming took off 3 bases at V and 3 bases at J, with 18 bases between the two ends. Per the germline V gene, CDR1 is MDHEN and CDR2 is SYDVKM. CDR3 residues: CASSFLGAAENYEQYF. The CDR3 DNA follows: TGTGCCAGCAGTTTCTTAGGGGCGGCAGAGAACTACGAGCAGTACTTC. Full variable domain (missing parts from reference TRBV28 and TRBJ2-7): DVKVTQSSRYLVKRTGEKVFLECVQDMDHENMFWYRQDPGLGLRLIYFSYDVKMKEKGDIPEGYSVSREKKERFSLILESASTNQTSMYLCASSFLGAAENYEQYFGPGTRLTVT.

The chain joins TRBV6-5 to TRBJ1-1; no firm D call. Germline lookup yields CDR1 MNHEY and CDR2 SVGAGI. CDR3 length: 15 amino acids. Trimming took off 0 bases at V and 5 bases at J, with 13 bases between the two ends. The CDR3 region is CASSYSNQMGTEAFF. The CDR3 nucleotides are TGTGCCAGCAGTTACTCGAACCAAATGGGAACTGAAGCTTTCTTT.